The clone carrying this T cell receptor beta chain has a count of ten or more. CDR1 and CDR2 (germline): MDHEN, SYDVKM. With 7 bases removed from V and 6 bases from J, the gap between germline ends came to 20 bases. This CDR3 has 15 residues. These data originate in a study of T-cell reconstitution after alpha-beta-depleted transplantation in children. Unique molecular identifiers tagged the TCRbeta library. A single record per CDR3 protein comes from TCRdb applying MiXCR to the PCR reads. The sample has about 370,000 distinct CDR3 sequences; around 21% are singletons. The TCR originated in a human donor who donated a stem cell graft to a child with acute myeloid leukemia. This chain uses TRBV28 with TRBJ2-3; no reliable D call. Sequenced here: PBMCs from the stem cell graft donor, sampled from the stem cell graft. The CDR3 here is CASTLRGSTADTQYF. The CDR3 coding sequence is TGTGCCAGCACCCTACGCGGTTCTACGGCGGATACGCAGTATTTT. The variable domain in full, with the rest retrieved from reference TRBV28 and TRBJ2-3, is DVKVTQSSRYLVKRTGEKVFLECVQDMDHENMFWYRQDPGLGLRLIYFSYDVKMKEKGDIPEGYSVSREKKERFSLILESASTNQTSMYLCASTLRGSTADTQYFGPGTRLTVL.